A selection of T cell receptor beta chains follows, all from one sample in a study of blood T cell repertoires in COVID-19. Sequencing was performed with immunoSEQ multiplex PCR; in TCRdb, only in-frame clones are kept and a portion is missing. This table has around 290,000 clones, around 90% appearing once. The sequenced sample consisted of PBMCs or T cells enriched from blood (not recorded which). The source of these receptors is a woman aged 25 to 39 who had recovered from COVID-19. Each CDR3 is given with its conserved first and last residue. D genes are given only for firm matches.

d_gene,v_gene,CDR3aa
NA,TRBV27,CASSFPGPQHF
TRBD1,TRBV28,CASRPTGGGTEAFF
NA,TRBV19,CASTQTSNTGELFF
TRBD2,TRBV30,CAWSLGLAGSSYNEQFF
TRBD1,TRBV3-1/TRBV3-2,CASSQADRGQLLFF
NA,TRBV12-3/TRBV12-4,CASSHQREQYF
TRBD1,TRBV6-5,CASSYSTGGDYGYTF
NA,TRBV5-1,CASSLGPHGDTEAFF
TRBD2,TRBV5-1,CASSPRLAGATGELFF
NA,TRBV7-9,CASSSFRGNYNEQFF
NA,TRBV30,CAWTPGQHNQPQHF
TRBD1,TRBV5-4,CASSLDPGTGYGYTF
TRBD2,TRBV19,CASSFAGGLAFLSDTQYF
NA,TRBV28,CASSLTTGRKGQYF
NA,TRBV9,CASSVDPVTGELFF
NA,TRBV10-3,CANGGSTDTQYF
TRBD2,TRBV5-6,CASRQLAESTDTQYF
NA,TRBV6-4,CASSELGAYHYNEQFF
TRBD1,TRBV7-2,CASSLYDRGAGGYTF
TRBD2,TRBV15,CATSRELAGVGNEQFF
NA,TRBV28,CASGGVPGRGYTF
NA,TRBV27,CASSLMALNSPLHF
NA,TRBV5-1,CASSLEGHGTQYF
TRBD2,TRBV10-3,CAISDGGLQNNEQFF
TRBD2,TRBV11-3,CASSLGLREGRGNTGELFF
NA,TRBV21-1,CASSKVSSGPYEQYF
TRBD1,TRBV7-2,CASSLETGVLYEQYF
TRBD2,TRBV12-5,CASGLVLAGGRDTGELFF
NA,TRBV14,CASSQVMETAEAFF
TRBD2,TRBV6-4,CASSSGLAGDNEQFF
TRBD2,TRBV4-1,CASSQVTGTSGRNEQFF
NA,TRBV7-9,CASSDGTYQETQYF